Sequencing of this TCR beta chain was carried out in a study of shared clonotypes between healthy human individuals. Assay execution proceeded at the deep level. The assay was immunoSEQ multiplex PCR, and TCRdb's table has in-frame clones only and misses some. The sample comprises fewer than 1 million clones, about 97% of which are singletons, and around 0.25% rests with the top ten. This CDR3 has 15 residues. Losses at the gene ends were 3 bases for V and 5 bases for J; bases not matched to a gene: 6. From germline, CDR1 is SGHTA and CDR2 FQGNSA. Naive CD8 isolation took CD45RO-negative cells positively selected for CCR7 and excluded terminally differentiated effector memory CD45RA+ cells. Those who donated, Caucasian adults without exception, all lived in Nashville, Tennessee.

The clonotype was recovered from a man younger than 40 in good health. The chain links TRBV7-2 to TRBJ2-3; TRBD2 matches at 9 bases. What was sequenced was naive CD8+ T cells sorted from blood. The CDR3 nucleotides read TGTGCCAGCAGCTTCCGGGTAGCGGGAGAAGATACGCAGTATTTT. Its protein product is CASSFRVAGEDTQYF.